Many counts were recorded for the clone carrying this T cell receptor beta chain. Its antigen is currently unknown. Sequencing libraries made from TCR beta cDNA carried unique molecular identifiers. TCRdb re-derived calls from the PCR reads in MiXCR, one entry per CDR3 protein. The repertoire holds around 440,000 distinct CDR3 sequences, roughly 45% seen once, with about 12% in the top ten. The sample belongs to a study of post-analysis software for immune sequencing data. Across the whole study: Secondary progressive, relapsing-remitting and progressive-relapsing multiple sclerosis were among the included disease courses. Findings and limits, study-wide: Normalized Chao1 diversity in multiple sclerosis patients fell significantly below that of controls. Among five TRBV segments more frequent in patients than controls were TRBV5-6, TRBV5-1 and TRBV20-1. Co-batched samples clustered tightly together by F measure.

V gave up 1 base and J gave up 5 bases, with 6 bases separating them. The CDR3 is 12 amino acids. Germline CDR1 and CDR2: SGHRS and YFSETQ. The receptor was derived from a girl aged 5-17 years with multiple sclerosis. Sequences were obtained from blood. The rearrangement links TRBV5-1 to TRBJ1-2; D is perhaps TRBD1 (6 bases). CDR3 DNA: TGCGCCAGCAGCTTGCAGGGGTATGGCTACACCTTC. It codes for CASSLQGYGYTF.